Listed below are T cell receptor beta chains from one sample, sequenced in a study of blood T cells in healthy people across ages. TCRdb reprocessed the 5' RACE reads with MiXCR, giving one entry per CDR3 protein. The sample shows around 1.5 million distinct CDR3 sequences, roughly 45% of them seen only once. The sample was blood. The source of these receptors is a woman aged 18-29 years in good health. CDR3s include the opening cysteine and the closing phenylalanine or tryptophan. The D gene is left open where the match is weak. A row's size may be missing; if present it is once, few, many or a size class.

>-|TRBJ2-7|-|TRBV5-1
TGCGCCAGCAGCTTGGAGTACCACGAGCAGTACTTC
CASSLEYHEQYF
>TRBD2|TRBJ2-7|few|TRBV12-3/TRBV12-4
TGTGCCAGCAGTCTTGATCAACCGGGACTAGCGGGAGGACCCTACGAGCAGTACTTC
CASSLDQPGLAGGPYEQYF
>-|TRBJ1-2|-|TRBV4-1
TGCGCCAGCAGCCGGTCGGGTGGCACAGCTAACTATGGCTACACCTTC
CASSRSGGTANYGYTF
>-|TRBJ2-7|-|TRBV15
TGTGCCACCAGCAGAGATACCGTAGGCTACGAGCAGTACTTC
CATSRDTVGYEQYF
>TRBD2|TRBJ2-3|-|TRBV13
TGTGCCAGCAGCCCGGGGACTAGCGGGGGTTCGTATACGCAGTATTTT
CASSPGTSGGSYTQYF
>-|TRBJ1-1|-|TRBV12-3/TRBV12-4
TGTGCCAGCAGTTTTAGGCCCCCGGTGAACACTGAAGCTTTCTTT
CASSFRPPVNTEAFF
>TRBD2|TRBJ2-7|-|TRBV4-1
TGCGCCAGCAGCCATGTACCGGGACTAGCTACATACGAGCAGTACTTC
CASSHVPGLATYEQYF
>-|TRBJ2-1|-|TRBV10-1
TGCGCCAGCAGCTCGTGGCAGGGATTTCGGGAGACCCAGTTCTTC
CASSSWQGFRETQFF
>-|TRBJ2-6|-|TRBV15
TGTGCCACCAGCAGAGTCGATGTCACCGGGGCCAACGTCCTGACTTTC
CATSRVDVTGANVLTF
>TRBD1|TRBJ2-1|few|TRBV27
TGTGCCAGCAGTATCAGACAGGGCAATGAGCAGTTCTTC
CASSIRQGNEQFF
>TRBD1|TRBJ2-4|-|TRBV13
TGTGCCAGCAGCGCCGGGACAGGGGTGGGTGAGCAGTACTTC
CASSAGTGVGEQYF
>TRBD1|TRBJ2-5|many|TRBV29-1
TGCAGCGACCCCGAGGACAGGGTTGTAGAGACCCAGTACTTC
CSDPEDRVVETQYF
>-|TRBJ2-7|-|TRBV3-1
TGTGCCAGCAGGGCCTATGCGGCAGGGAACGAGCAGTACTTC
CASRAYAAGNEQYF
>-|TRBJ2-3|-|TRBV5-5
TGTGCCAGCAGCTTGGACAGGTCCTTCGCAGATACGCAGTATTTT
CASSLDRSFADTQYF
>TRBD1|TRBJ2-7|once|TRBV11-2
TGTGCCAGCAGCTTTCAGGGGGCAAGCGAGCAGTACTTC
CASSFQGASEQYF
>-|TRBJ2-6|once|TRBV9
TGTGCCAGCAGCGCGAGTTCCTCTGGGGCCAACGTCCTGACTTTC
CASSASSSGANVLTF
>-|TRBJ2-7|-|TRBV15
TGTGCCACCAGCGGACGAGGCTCCTACGAGCAGTACTTC
CATSGRGSYEQYF
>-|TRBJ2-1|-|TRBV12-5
TGTGCTAGTGGTTTGGTATCTCTTGGCGGGCCCTCCTACAATGAGCAGTTCTTC
CASGLVSLGGPSYNEQFF
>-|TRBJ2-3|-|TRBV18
TGTGCCAGCTCACCACTCCTAAGCACAGATACGCAGTATTTT
CASSPLLSTDTQYF
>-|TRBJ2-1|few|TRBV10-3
TGTGCCATCAGTGAGAAGGGCGGGATTTCCAATGAGCAGTTCTTC
CAISEKGGISNEQFF
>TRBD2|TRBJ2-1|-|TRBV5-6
TGTGCCAGCAGCTTTGGTACGGGAGGCGGGAATGAGCAGTTCTTC
CASSFGTGGGNEQFF
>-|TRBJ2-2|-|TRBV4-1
TGCGCCAGCAGCCAAGTAGCGAACACCGGGGAGCTGTTTTTT
CASSQVANTGELFF
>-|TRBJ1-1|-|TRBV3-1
TGTGCCAGCGCACAGGATTTCACTGAAGCTTTCTTT
CASAQDFTEAFF
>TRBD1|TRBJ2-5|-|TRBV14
TGTGCCAGCAGACAGACAGGGGCCGTTAAGACCCAGTACTTC
CASRQTGAVKTQYF
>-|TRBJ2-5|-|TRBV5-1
TGCGCCAGCAGCCCCGTGGACTCCCAGGGGGAGACCCAGTACTTC
CASSPVDSQGETQYF
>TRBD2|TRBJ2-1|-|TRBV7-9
TGTGCCAGCAGCCTCGGGGGGTGGGGAGACAATGAGCAGTTCTTC
CASSLGGWGDNEQFF
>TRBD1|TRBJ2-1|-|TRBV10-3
TGTGCCATCACTCAGACAGGGGGTGAGCAGTTCTTC
CAITQTGGEQFF
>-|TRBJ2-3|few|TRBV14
TGTGCCAGCAGCCAAGGTTTGTGGGGAGATACGCAGTATTTT
CASSQGLWGDTQYF
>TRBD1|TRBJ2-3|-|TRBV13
TGTGCCAGCAGCTTAGTTAGTAAGGGGACAGCGAACACAGATACGCAGTATTTT
CASSLVSKGTANTDTQYF
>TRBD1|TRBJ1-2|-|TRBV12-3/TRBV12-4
TGTGCCAGCAGGCGACAGGGAATCGACTATGGCTACACCTTC
CASRRQGIDYGYTF